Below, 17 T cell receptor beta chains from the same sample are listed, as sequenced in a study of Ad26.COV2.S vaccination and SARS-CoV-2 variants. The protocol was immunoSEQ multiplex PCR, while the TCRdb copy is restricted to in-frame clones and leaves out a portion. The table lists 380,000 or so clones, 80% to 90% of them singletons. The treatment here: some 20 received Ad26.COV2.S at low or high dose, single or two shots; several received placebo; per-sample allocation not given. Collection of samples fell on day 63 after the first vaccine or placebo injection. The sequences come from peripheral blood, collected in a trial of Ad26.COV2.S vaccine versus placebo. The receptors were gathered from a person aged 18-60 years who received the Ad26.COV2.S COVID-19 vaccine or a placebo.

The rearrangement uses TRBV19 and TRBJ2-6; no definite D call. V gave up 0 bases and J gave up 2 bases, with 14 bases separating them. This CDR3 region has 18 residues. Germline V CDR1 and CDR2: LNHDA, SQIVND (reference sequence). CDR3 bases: TGTGCCAGTAGTATAGATGGTGCTGGGGTAACTGGGGCCAACGTCCTGACTTTC. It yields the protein CASSIDGAGVTGANVLTF.

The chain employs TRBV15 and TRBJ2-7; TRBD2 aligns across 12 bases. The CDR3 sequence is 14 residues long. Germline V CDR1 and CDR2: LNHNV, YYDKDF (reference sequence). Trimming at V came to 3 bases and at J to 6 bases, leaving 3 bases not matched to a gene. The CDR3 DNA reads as TGTGCCACCAGCAGCAGACTAGCGGGAGCCGAGCAGTACTTC. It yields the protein CATSSRLAGAEQYF.

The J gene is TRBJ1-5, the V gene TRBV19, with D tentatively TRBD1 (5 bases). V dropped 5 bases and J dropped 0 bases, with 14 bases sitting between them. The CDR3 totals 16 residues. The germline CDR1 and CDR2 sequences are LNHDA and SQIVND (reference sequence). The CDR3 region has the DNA TGTGCCAGTAGTGGACACATGGGCGATAGCAATCAGCCCCAGCATTTT. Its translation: CASSGHMGDSNQPQHF.

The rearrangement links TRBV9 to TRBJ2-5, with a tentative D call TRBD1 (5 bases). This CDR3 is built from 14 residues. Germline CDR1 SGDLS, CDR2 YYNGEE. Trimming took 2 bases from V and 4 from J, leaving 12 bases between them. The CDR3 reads CASSVAGLGETQYF. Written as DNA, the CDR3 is TGTGCCAGCAGCGTCGCAGGGCTAGGAGAGACCCAGTACTTC.

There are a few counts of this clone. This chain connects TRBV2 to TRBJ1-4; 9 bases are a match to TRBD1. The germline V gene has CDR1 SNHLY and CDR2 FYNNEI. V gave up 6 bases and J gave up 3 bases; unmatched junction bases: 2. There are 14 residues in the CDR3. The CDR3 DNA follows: TGTGCCAGCAGCCGGGACAGGGCTAATGAAAAACTGTTTTTT. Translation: CASSRDRANEKLFF.

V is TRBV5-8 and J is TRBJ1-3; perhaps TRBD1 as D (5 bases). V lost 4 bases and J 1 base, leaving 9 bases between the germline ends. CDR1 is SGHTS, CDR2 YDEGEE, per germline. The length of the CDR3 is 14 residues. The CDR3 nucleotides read TGTGCCAGCAGCCGGTCAGGGTCTGGAAACACCATATATTTT. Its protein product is CASSRSGSGNTIYF.

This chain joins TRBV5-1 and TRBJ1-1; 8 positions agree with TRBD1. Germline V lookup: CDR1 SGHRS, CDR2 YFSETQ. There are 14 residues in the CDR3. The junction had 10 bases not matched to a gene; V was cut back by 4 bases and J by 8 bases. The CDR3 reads CASSASGQALEAFF. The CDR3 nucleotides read TGCGCCAGCAGCGCATCGGGACAGGCCCTCGAAGCTTTCTTT.

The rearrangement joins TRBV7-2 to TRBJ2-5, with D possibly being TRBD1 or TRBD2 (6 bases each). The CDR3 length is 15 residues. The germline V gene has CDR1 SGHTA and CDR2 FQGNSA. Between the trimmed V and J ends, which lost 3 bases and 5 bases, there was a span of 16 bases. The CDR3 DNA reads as TGTGCCAGCAGCTTTTACTCCGGGGGCAGGGAGACCCAGTACTTC. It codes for CASSFYSGGRETQYF.

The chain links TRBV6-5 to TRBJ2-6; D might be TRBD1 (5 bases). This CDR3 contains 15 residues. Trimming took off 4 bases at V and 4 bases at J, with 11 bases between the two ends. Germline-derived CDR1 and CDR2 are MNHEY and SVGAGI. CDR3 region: CASSSGFAGANVLTF. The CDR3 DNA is TGTGCCAGCAGTTCAGGGTTCGCCGGGGCCAACGTCCTGACTTTC.

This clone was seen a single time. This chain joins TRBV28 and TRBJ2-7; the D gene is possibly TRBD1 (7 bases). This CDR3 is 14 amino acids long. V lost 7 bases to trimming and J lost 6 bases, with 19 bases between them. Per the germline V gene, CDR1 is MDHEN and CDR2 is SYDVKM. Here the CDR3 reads CASTGGQRSREQYF. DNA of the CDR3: TGTGCCAGCACCGGGGGACAGCGTAGTCGCGAGCAGTACTTC. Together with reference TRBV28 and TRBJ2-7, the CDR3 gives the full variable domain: DVKVTQSSRYLVKRTGEKVFLECVQDMDHENMFWYRQDPGLGLRLIYFSYDVKMKEKGDIPEGYSVSREKKERFSLILESASTNQTSMYLCASTGGQRSREQYFGPGTRLTVT.

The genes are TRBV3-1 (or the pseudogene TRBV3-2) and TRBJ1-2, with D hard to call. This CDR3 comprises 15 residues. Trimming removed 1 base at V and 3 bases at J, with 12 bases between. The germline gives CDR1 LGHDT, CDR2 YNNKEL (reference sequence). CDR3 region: CASSQVSNGHYGYTF. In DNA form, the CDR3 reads TGTGCCAGCAGCCAAGTCAGTAACGGACACTATGGCTACACCTTC.

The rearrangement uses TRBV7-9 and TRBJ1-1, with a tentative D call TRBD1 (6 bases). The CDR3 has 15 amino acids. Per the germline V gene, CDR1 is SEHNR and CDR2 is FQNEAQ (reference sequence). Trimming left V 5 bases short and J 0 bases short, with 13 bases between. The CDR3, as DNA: TGTGCCAGCAGCCCGGGACAAGCGATGAACACTGAAGCTTTCTTT. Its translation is CASSPGQAMNTEAFF.

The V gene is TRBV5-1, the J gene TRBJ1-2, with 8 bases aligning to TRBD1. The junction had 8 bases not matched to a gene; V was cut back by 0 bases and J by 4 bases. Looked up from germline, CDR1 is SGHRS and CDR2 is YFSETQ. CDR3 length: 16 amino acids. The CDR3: CASSLESRQGTYGYTF. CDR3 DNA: TGCGCCAGCAGCTTGGAATCCCGACAGGGGACCTATGGCTACACCTTC.

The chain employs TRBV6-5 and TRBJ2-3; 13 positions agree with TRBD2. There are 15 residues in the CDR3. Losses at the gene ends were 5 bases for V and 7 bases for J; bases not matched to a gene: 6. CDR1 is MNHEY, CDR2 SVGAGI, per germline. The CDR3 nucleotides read TGTGCCAGCAGTACCGCCGGGACTAGCGGGAATACGCAGTATTTT. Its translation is CASSTAGTSGNTQYF.

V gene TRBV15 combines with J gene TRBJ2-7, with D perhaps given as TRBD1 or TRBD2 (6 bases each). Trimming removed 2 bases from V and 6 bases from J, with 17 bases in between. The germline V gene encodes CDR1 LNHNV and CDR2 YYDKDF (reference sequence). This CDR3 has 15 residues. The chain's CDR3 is CATSRKRGVMGEQYF. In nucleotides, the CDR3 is TGTGCCACCAGCAGAAAAAGGGGGGTCATGGGCGAGCAGTACTTC.

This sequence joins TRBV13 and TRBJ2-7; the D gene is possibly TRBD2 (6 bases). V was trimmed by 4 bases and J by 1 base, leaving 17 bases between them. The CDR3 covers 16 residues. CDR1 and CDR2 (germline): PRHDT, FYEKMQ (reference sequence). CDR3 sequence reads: CASSSSLGGLSYEQYF. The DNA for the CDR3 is TGTGCCAGCAGCTCATCGCTGGGGGGATTATCCTACGAGCAGTACTTC.

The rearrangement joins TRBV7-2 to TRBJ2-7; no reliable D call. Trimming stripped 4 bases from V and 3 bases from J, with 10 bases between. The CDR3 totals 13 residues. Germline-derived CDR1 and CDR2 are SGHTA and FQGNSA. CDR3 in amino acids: CASSSRQDYEQYF. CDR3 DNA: TGTGCCAGCAGCTCCAGACAAGACTACGAGCAGTACTTC.